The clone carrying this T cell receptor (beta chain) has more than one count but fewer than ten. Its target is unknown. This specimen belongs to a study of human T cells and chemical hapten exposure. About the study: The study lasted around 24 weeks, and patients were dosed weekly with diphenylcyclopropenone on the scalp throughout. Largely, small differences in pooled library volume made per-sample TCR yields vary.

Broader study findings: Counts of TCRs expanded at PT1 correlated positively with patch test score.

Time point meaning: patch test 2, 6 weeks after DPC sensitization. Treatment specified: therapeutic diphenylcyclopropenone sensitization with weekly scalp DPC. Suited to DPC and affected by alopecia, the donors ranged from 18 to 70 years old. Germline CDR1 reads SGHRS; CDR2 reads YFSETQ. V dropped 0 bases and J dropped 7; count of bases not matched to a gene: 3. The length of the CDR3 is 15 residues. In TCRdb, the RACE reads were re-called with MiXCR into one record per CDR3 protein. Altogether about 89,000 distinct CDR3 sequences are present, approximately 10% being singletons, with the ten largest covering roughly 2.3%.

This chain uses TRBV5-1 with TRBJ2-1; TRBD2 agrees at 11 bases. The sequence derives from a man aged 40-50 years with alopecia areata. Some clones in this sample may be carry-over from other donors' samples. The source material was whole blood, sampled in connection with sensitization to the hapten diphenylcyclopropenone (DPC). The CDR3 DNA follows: TGCGCCAGCAGCTTGGGGACTAGCGGGCCGAATGAGCAGTTCTTC. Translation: CASSLGTSGPNEQFF.